What follows is one T cell receptor beta chain and its context. The data stem from a study of blood T cell repertoires in COVID-19. Study details: Sample material is recorded as cDNA or gDNA derived from T cells, B-cell-depleted T cells, or PBMCs.

Assay: immunoSEQ multiplex PCR; the TCRdb copy retains only in-frame clones and omits some. The sample carries fewer than 55,000 clones, approximately 85% recorded once. Trimming pared 5 bases from V and 0 bases from J, leaving 10 bases between. The CDR3 covers 14 residues. CDR1 and CDR2 from the germline V gene are LGHNA and YNFKEQ. The sample was peripheral blood. The sequence was collected from a woman aged 55-75 years with acute or convalescent COVID-19. J is TRBJ1-1 and V is TRBV4-2, with D uncertain. The CDR3 sequence is CASSVELMNTEAFF. CDR3 nucleotides: TGTGCCAGCAGCGTAGAGTTGATGAACACTGAAGCTTTCTTT.